These 11 T cell receptor beta chains were all obtained from the same sample, sequenced in a study of blood T cell repertoires in COVID-19. The repertoire was sequenced with immunoSEQ multiplex PCR; TCRdb's copy has only in-frame clones and lacks some. The table records some 100,000 clones, around nine tenths of them present only once. Sequenced: peripheral blood. The receptor set was obtained from a man aged 65 to 79 with acute or convalescent COVID-19.

The J gene is TRBJ2-1, the V gene TRBV24-1; 8 bases map to TRBD1. V dropped 4 bases and J dropped 7; count of bases not matched to a gene: 11. CDR3 length: 16 residues. CDR1 and CDR2 (germline): KGHDR, SFDVKD. CDR3 region: CATSDPGQGGRNEQFF. CDR3 DNA: TGTGCCACCAGTGACCCTGGACAGGGTGGGAGGAATGAGCAGTTCTTC.

This rearrangement joins TRBV7-2 to TRBJ2-7, with 7 bases that match TRBD2. The V segment lost 6 bases and the J segment 5 bases; nucleotides outside the gene matches: 10. Per germline, CDR1 SGHTA and CDR2 FQGNSA. The CDR3 consists of 14 residues. The CDR3 nucleotides read TGTGCCAGCAGGGGGGTCGAGGGAGGGCACGAGCAGTACTTC. Protein product: CASRGVEGGHEQYF.

The V call is TRBV30, the J call TRBJ1-2; the D gene is possibly TRBD1 (5 bases). V was cut by 4 bases and J by 2 bases, with 14 bases left in between. The CDR3 is 14 residues long. The V gene's germline CDR1 is GTSNPN and CDR2 SVGIG (reference sequence). This CDR3 reads CAWTPGGVNYGYTF. Written as DNA, the CDR3 is TGTGCCTGGACTCCCGGGGGGGTCAACTATGGCTACACCTTC.

The gene calls are TRBV6-6 and TRBJ1-3; tentative D call: TRBD1 (6 bases). The CDR3 is made up of 16 amino acids. Germline CDR1 and CDR2: MNHNY and SVGAGI (reference sequence). Trimming pared 2 bases from V and 0 bases from J, leaving 11 bases between. The CDR3 protein is CASSYGQSFSGNTIYF. The CDR3 nucleotides are TGTGCCAGCAGTTACGGACAGTCTTTCTCTGGAAACACCATATATTTT.

The chain recombines TRBV19 with TRBJ1-1, with D maybe TRBD1 (6 bases). The CDR3 covers 14 residues. Germline V CDR1 and CDR2: LNHDA, SQIVND (reference sequence). V gave up 4 bases and J gave up 2 bases, with 11 bases separating them. The CDR3 DNA reads as TGTGCCAGTAGTAAGGGACACCTAAACACTGAAGCTTTCTTT. Its protein product is CASSKGHLNTEAFF.

This clone was seen once. The chain recombines TRBV20-1 with TRBJ2-1; the D gene is possibly TRBD1 (5 bases). The germline V and J ends were trimmed by 1 base and 8 bases, with 6 bases remaining between them. The CDR3 is 11 amino acids. Germline V gene sequence: CDR1 DFQATT, CDR2 SNEGSKA (reference sequence). Written as DNA, the CDR3 is TGCAGTGCTAGAGTAGGGGATGAGCAGTTCTTC. Residues: CSARVGDEQFF.

This chain uses TRBV25-1 with TRBJ2-5; D unclear. Looked up from germline, CDR1 is MGHDK and CDR2 is SYGVNS. The CDR3 loop spans 14 amino acids. V was shortened by 1 base and J by 1 base, with 7 bases between the two germline ends. The CDR3 nucleotides read TGTGCCAGCAGTGAATCCGCGTTCCAAGAGACCCAGTACTTC. This sequence encodes CASSESAFQETQYF.

A note on this clone: A junction end diverges from the germline sequence, so it may reflect a read error. This rearrangement joins TRBV6-5 to TRBJ1-3; 9 bases map to TRBD1. CDR3 length equals 15 residues. Germline V lookup: CDR1 MNHEY, CDR2 SVGAGI. The CDR3 DNA is TGTGTCAGCAGTTCACAGGGGGCAAGGGGAAACACCATATATTTT. Residues: CVSSSQGARGNTIYF.

The chain combines TRBV9 with TRBJ2-6, with 8 bases identical to TRBD1. Losses at the gene ends were 0 bases for V and 2 bases for J; bases not matched to a gene: 16. There are 21 residues in the CDR3. Germline V gene data show CDR1 as SGDLS and CDR2 as YYNGEE. CDR3 region: CASSVATEMDRVVTGANVLTF. CDR3 DNA: TGTGCCAGCAGCGTAGCTACAGAGATGGACAGGGTGGTCACTGGGGCCAACGTCCTGACTTTC. The full variable domain, completed using reference TRBV9 and TRBJ2-6, is DSGVTQTPKHLITATGQRVTLRCSPRSGDLSVYWYQQSLDQGLQFLIQYYNGEERAKGNILERFSAQQFPDLHSELNLSSLELGDSALYFCASSVATEMDRVVTGANVLTFGAGSRLTVL.

The gene calls are TRBV20-1 and TRBJ1-5; TRBD1 matches 7 bases. Trimming at V came to 3 bases and at J to 0 bases, leaving 5 bases not matched to a gene. The germline V gene encodes CDR1 DFQATT and CDR2 SNEGSKA (reference sequence). This CDR3 region has 15 residues. For the CDR3, the DNA is TGCAGTGCTAGTTCCGACAGGGCTAGCAATCAGCCCCAGCATTTT. Translating it yields CSASSDRASNQPQHF.

The rearrangement links TRBV6-1 to TRBJ1-5; no clear D. Germline loops: CDR1 MNHNS, CDR2 SASEGT. This CDR3 is 12 amino acids long. V lost 1 base, J lost 7 bases, and 5 bases lay in between. The CDR3 reads CASSEGPQPQHF. Written as DNA, the CDR3 is TGTGCCAGCAGTGAAGGGCCACAGCCCCAGCATTTT.